The entry below describes one T cell receptor beta chain. Indicated time point: cycle 4 day 1 (C4D1), after 6 weeks of nivolumab. Brentuximab vedotin exposure varied among the patients, all of whom had relapsed after autologous stem cell transplantation. This entry belongs to a study of PD-1 blockade in classical Hodgkin lymphoma. Clones were sequenced by immunoSEQ multiplex PCR, and TCRdb holds only the in-frame ones, with some missing. Of more than 15,000 clones in the sample, about 80% were seen once. After removal of 2 bases from V and 6 bases from J, the junction contained 1 base not matched to a gene. Germline CDR1 ENHRY, CDR2 SYGVKD. The CDR3 length is 15 residues.

This receptor was obtained from a human donor with classical Hodgkin lymphoma. The starting material was peripheral blood mononuclear cells (PBMCs), obtained before the fourth cycle of nivolumab. The chain joins TRBV10-3 to TRBJ2-1; TRBD2 aligns across 13 bases. This chain's CDR3 is CAISETSGGGNEQFF. Here the CDR3 DNA reads TGTGCCATCAGTGAGACTAGCGGGGGGGGCAATGAGCAGTTCTTC.